The 8 T cell receptor beta chains below were found in one sample sequenced in a study of blood T cell repertoires in COVID-19. Produced via immunoSEQ multiplex PCR; TCRdb's table is partial and in-frame only. Of 240,000 or so clones in the sample, approximately 83% were seen once. Sequenced input: peripheral blood. These receptors all stem from a woman between 25 and 40 years old who had recovered from COVID-19.

The V gene is TRBV14, the J gene TRBJ2-2; 10 positions agree with TRBD2. Germline V gene sequence: CDR1 SGHDN, CDR2 FVKESK. The CDR3 has 16 residues. Trimming removed 4 bases from V and 1 base from J; junction bases left unmatched: 3. This chain's CDR3 is CASSLLAGMNTGELFF. As DNA, the CDR3 is TGTGCCAGCAGCCTACTAGCGGGAATGAACACCGGGGAGCTGTTTTTT.

This chain connects TRBV5-1 to TRBJ1-1; 11 bases map to TRBD1. The CDR3 spans 16 residues. Trimming took 3 bases from V and 2 from J; bases not matched to a gene: 6. Germline V gene data show CDR1 as SGHRS and CDR2 as YFSETQ. CDR3 DNA: TGCGCCAGCAGCTACGGACAGGGGGCAGGAAACACTGAAGCTTTCTTT. Protein: CASSYGQGAGNTEAFF.

J is TRBJ2-6 and V is TRBV13; possibly TRBD1 for D (6 bases). Trimming cost V 5 bases and J 4 bases, with 15 bases left between them. Germline V CDR1 and CDR2: PRHDT, FYEKMQ (reference sequence). The CDR3 length is 16 residues. The CDR3 reads CASSTLRGGGANVLTF. The CDR3 DNA is TGTGCCAGCAGCACCCTCAGGGGTGGCGGGGCCAACGTCCTGACTTTC. Together with reference TRBV13 and TRBJ2-6, the CDR3 gives the full variable domain: AAGVIQSPRHLIKEKRETATLKCYPIPRHDTVYWYQQGPGQDPQFLISFYEKMQSDKGSIPDRFSAQQFSDYHSELNMSSLELGDSALYFCASSTLRGGGANVLTFGAGSRLTVL.

The gene calls are TRBV10-3 and TRBJ1-6; 7 bases match TRBD1. This CDR3 contains 14 residues. Germline assignment: CDR1 ENHRY and CDR2 SYGVKD. V lost 2 bases to trimming and J lost 5 bases; unmatched junction nucleotides: 0. The CDR3 sequence: CAISEQGDNSPLHF. CDR3 nucleotides: TGTGCCATCAGTGAGCAGGGGGATAATTCACCCCTCCACTTT.

V and J are TRBV7-9 and TRBJ1-4, with TRBD1 identical over 7 bases. V shed 7 bases, J shed 8 bases, and the junction held 10 bases outside the gene matches. The CDR3 is 14 residues long. Germline assignment: CDR1 SEHNR and CDR2 FQNEAQ (reference sequence). The CDR3 spells CASTIFGDSEKLFF. The DNA for the CDR3 is TGTGCCAGCACCATCTTTGGGGACAGCGAAAAACTGTTTTTT.

V is TRBV29-1 and J is TRBJ2-1, with D possibly being TRBD2 (6 bases). CDR3 length: 19 residues. Trimming shortened V by 0 bases and J by 0 bases, and 21 bases separated the two germline ends. Germline V CDR1 and CDR2: SQVTM, ANQGSEA. CDR3 sequence: CSVEDWGDLEGTSYNEQFF. The CDR3 bases are TGCAGCGTTGAAGATTGGGGGGATCTTGAGGGGACCTCCTACAATGAGCAGTTCTTC.

V is TRBV3-1 (or the pseudogene TRBV3-2) and J is TRBJ2-7; tentatively, D is TRBD1 (6 bases). CDR3 size: 14 residues. The V and J ends lost 1 base and 1 base respectively, with 8 bases between them. Germline V gene data show CDR1 as LGHDT and CDR2 as YNNKEL (reference sequence). CDR3 amino acids: CASSQAGDSYEQYF. CDR3 in DNA: TGTGCCAGCAGCCAAGCAGGGGATTCCTACGAGCAGTACTTC.

The rearrangement uses TRBV7-9 and TRBJ2-7; 7 bases agree with TRBD2. Germline CDR1 is SEHNR and CDR2 is FQNEAQ (reference sequence). J was trimmed by 3 bases and V by 1 base; bases with no gene match: 12. The CDR3 loop spans 17 amino acids. CDR3 sequence reads: CASSLGGVTGGLYEQYF. CDR3 DNA: TGTGCCAGCAGCTTAGGAGGTGTAACGGGGGGACTCTACGAGCAGTACTTC.